What follows describes a single T cell receptor (beta chain). This sample was taken from a study of shared clonotypes between healthy human individuals. This table comes from immunoSEQ multiplex PCR, and its TCRdb copy is limited to in-frame clones, with some not included. The data hold about 2 million clones, with approximately 95% observed a single time. Germline CDR1 MDHEN, CDR2 SYDVKM. Trimming pared 2 bases from V and 5 bases from J, leaving 15 bases between. The CDR3 length is 15 residues. Sequencing was carried out using naive CD4+ T cells sorted from blood. As to subset: CD45RA+ positively selected. The receptor's source is a man aged 18 to 35 in good health. The genes are TRBV28 and TRBJ1-1; tentative D call: TRBD1 (5 bases). CDR3 residues: CASSLAPDRSTEAFF. Written as DNA, the CDR3 is TGTGCCAGCAGTTTAGCCCCAGACAGATCAACTGAAGCTTTCTTT.